This T cell receptor (beta chain) was recovered during a study of T cells after somatic rescue of genetic block. Clones were read by immunoSEQ multiplex PCR, and TCRdb kept only the in-frame ones, dropping some. This sample yields about 67,000 clones, of which about 91% are seen a single time; 3% belongs to the top ten. Germline CDR1 KGHSH, CDR2 LQKENI. The CDR3 contains 16 residues. V lost 7 bases and J 2 bases, leaving 20 bases between the germline ends. The source is a man aged 35 to 55. The specimen sequenced was peripheral blood mononuclear cells (PBMCs). The chain recombines TRBV18 with TRBJ2-5; perhaps TRBD1 as D (6 bases). Here the CDR3 reads CASLEPKTGRQETQYF. Written as DNA, the CDR3 is TGTGCCAGCTTAGAGCCCAAGACAGGACGACAAGAGACCCAGTACTTC.